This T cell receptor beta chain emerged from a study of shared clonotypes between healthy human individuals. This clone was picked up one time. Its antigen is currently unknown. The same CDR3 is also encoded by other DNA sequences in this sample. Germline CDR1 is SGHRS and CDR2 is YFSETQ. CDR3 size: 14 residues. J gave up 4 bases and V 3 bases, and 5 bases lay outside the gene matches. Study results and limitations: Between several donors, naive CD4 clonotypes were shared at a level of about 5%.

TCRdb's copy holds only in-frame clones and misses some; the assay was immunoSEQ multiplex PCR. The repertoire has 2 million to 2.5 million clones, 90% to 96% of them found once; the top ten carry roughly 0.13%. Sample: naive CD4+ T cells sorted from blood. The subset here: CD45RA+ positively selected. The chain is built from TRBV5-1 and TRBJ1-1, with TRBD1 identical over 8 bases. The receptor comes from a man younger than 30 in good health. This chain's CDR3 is CASSSGQGGTEAFF. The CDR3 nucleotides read TGCGCCAGCAGCTCAGGACAGGGAGGCACTGAAGCTTTCTTT.